A selection of T cell receptor beta chains follows, all from one sample in a study of long-term antiretroviral therapy in people with HIV. Data came from immunoSEQ multiplex PCR; TCRdb stores just in-frame clones and leaves some out. The table has under 20,000 clones, around nine tenths seen once. The starting material was unsorted PBMCs, obtained 0.5 years after starting antiretroviral therapy. These receptors all stem from a man in his forties or fifties with HIV. Each CDR3 is given with its conserved first and last residue. Fields, in order: D gene, V gene, J gene, CDR3 DNA, CDR3 protein. The D gene is left open where the match is weak.

>-|TRBV7-9|TRBJ1-6
TGTGCCAGCCGGGGGGACAATTCACCCCTCCACTTT
CASRGDNSPLHF
>TRBD2|TRBV10-1|TRBJ2-2
TGCGCCAGCAGTGAGGGAATAGCGGGAACGAACACCGGGGAGCTGTTTTTT
CASSEGIAGTNTGELFF
>-|TRBV20-1|TRBJ1-1
TGCAGTGCGATTGACAGCGTTGAAGCTTTCTTT
CSAIDSVEAFF
>TRBD2|TRBV11-3|TRBJ2-1
TGTGCCAGCAGCTCGACCCTACTAGCGGGGGACAATGAGCAGTTCTTC
CASSSTLLAGDNEQFF
>-|TRBV19|TRBJ1-5
TGTGCCAGTAGAGAAGACAGTCATAGCAATCAGCCCCAGCATTTT
CASREDSHSNQPQHF
>-|TRBV30|TRBJ2-4
TGTGCCTGCCGGGGAGGGGGAAACATTCAGTACTTC
CACRGGGNIQYF
>-|TRBV7-2|TRBJ2-7
TGTGCCAGCAGCCCGACCGACTACGAGCAGTACTTC
CASSPTDYEQYF
>-|TRBV7-9|TRBJ1-2
TGTGCCAGCAGCTTAGTGGTCGAGACGGCTCTTGCTGGCTACACCTTC
CASSLVVETALAGYTF
>-|TRBV10-3|TRBJ2-3
TGTGCCATCAGTGACTTAACAGGGAGAGATACGCAGTATTTT
CAISDLTGRDTQYF
>TRBD2|TRBV7-3|TRBJ2-5
TGTGCCAGCAGCCTGGGGGGGGGAGCTGGGGAGACCCAGTACTTC
CASSLGGGAGETQYF
>-|TRBV7-2|TRBJ1-2
TGTGCCAGCAGCCAAGGGGAGGTACATGGCTACACCTTC
CASSQGEVHGYTF
>TRBD2|TRBV6-5|TRBJ2-1
TGTGCCAGCAGTTACTCGAAACTAGCGGGAGGTGGCGAGCAGTTCTTC
CASSYSKLAGGGEQFF
>-|TRBV7-8|TRBJ2-3
TGTGCCAGCAGCTTAGCGGTTAGATCAGATACGCAGTATTTT
CASSLAVRSDTQYF
>TRBD2|TRBV11-2|TRBJ2-7
TGTGCCAGCAGCTTTAGCGGGGGCCCATCCTACGAGCAGTACTTC
CASSFSGGPSYEQYF
>-|TRBV9|TRBJ2-3
TGTGCCAGCAGCGTAGATATGGGGGGCTTCACAGATACGCAGTATTTT
CASSVDMGGFTDTQYF
>TRBD1|TRBV6-5|TRBJ2-7
TGTGCCAGCAGTCGACAGGGCTACGAGCAGTACTTC
CASSRQGYEQYF
>-|TRBV11-1|TRBJ2-2
TGTGCCAGCAGTTTAGTCGGGGGCACCGGGGAGCTGTTTTTT
CASSLVGGTGELFF
>-|TRBV9|TRBJ1-3
TGTGCCAGCAGCGGGTTTAGTGGCTCTGGAAACACCATATATTTT
CASSGFSGSGNTIYF
>-|TRBV18|TRBJ1-2
TGTGCCAGCTCACCATCGTTTGAGGGGCATGGCTACACCTTC
CASSPSFEGHGYTF
>TRBD1|TRBV5-8|TRBJ1-5
TGTGCCAGCGGTTTCGGGGACAGGGGGTCTAATCAGCCCCAGCATTTT
CASGFGDRGSNQPQHF
>-|TRBV7-9|TRBJ2-1
TGTGCCAGCAGCTTAGGACCCTATTACAATGAGCAGTTCTTC
CASSLGPYYNEQFF